The entry below gives a single T cell receptor beta chain sequence along with its context. These data originate in a study of T cell responses to AZD1222 COVID-19 vaccine. TCRdb's table, derived via immunoSEQ multiplex PCR, lists solely in-frame clones and lacks some. The repertoire has more than 100,000 clones, approximately 90% of them found once; the top ten carry roughly 8.4%. The source was peripheral blood, collected on day 0 of AZD1222 vaccination. The TCR was taken from an adult in good health.

CDR3 bases: TGTGCCAGCAGTTTTACAGGGCTCGGCACTGAAGCTTTCTTT. Residues: CASSFTGLGTEAFF. This chain joins TRBV27 and TRBJ1-1, with D perhaps matching TRBD1 (6 bases). V gave up 3 bases and J gave up 4 bases, with 12 bases separating them. The CDR3 covers 14 residues. The V gene's germline CDR1 is MNHEY and CDR2 SMNVEV (reference sequence).